The 9 T cell receptor beta chains below were found in one sample sequenced in a study of shared clonotypes between healthy human individuals. Using immunoSEQ multiplex PCR, the repertoire was profiled, and TCRdb retains in-frame clones only, with some absent. This repertoire shows around 2,000,000 clones, roughly 95% found once; its top ten account for 1% to 1.5%. Terminally differentiated effector memory CD45RA+ cells were excluded from the naive CD8 cells, which were CD45RO-negative and positively selected for CCR7. The sequenced sample consisted of naive CD8+ T cells sorted from blood. The receptors were sampled from a man between 18 and 29 years old in good health.

This sequence joins TRBV7-9 and TRBJ2-2, with D perhaps TRBD2 (6 bases). Trimming pared 5 bases from V and 3 bases from J, leaving 13 bases between. This CDR3 is 15 amino acids long. From germline, CDR1 is SEHNR and CDR2 FQNEAQ (reference sequence). Here the CDR3 reads CASSPPEGHTGELFF. As DNA, the CDR3 is TGTGCCAGCAGCCCCCCGGAGGGGCACACCGGGGAGCTGTTTTTT.

The CDR3 DNA sequence: TGTGCCAGCAGCCCCCCGAGGAGGGAGAAAACCACCGGGGAGCTGTTTTTT. It translates to CASSPPRREKTTGELFF. The chain employs TRBV9 and TRBJ2-2; tentatively, D is TRBD2 (6 bases). Trimming pared 4 bases from V and 4 bases from J, leaving 20 bases between. This CDR3 spans 17 amino acids. Germline V CDR1 and CDR2: SGDLS, YYNGEE.

V gene TRBV6-5 combines with J gene TRBJ2-7; D remains ambiguous. The CDR3 totals 15 residues. Trimming left V 0 bases short and J 0 bases short, with 9 bases between. The germline V gene encodes CDR1 MNHEY and CDR2 SVGAGI. Here the CDR3 reads CASSYSFDHSYEQYF. The CDR3 DNA follows: TGTGCCAGCAGTTACTCCTTCGACCACTCCTACGAGCAGTACTTC.

The rearrangement joins TRBV2 to TRBJ2-5; possibly TRBD2 for D (6 bases). Trimming took 8 bases from V and 5 from J, leaving 12 bases between them. The CDR3 is 12 amino acids. The V gene's germline CDR1 is SNHLY and CDR2 FYNNEI. CDR3: CASLRDSETQYF. The CDR3 DNA sequence: TGTGCCAGCCTCCGGGACTCGGAGACCCAGTACTTC.

The V and J genes are TRBV4-1 and TRBJ2-7; perhaps TRBD1 as D (5 bases). CDR1 is MGHRA, CDR2 YSYEKL, per germline. V was trimmed by 4 bases and J by 3 bases, leaving 10 bases between them. The CDR3 runs to 13 residues. In DNA form, the CDR3 reads TGCGCCAGCAGCCTTAGACAGTTCTACGAGCAGTACTTC. Its protein product is CASSLRQFYEQYF.

The rearrangement uses TRBV7-2 and TRBJ1-1; TRBD1 matches at 8 bases. V was clipped by 5 bases and J by 5 bases; unmatched bases: 13. The CDR3 extends over 16 amino acids. CDR1 SGHTA and CDR2 FQGNSA come from the germline V gene. The CDR3 DNA reads as TGTGCCAGCAGCCCGAAACCCCGGACAGGGCGGACTGAAGCTTTCTTT. It specifies CASSPKPRTGRTEAFF.

The genes are TRBV18 and TRBJ2-7; tentatively, D is TRBD1 or TRBD2 (5 bases each). V lost 3 bases and J lost 2, with 8 bases in between. The CDR3 consists of 13 residues. The V gene's germline CDR1 is KGHSH and CDR2 LQKENI. The CDR3 DNA reads TGTGCCAGCTCACCGAGGGGTACCTACGAGCAGTACTTC. It codes for CASSPRGTYEQYF.

The table lists this clone with a count of one. J is TRBJ1-1 and V is TRBV10-1; no firm D call. Germline V lookup: CDR1 WNHNN, CDR2 SYGVQD (reference sequence). The CDR3 runs 16 residues. Trimming shortened V by 2 bases and J by 1 base, and 14 bases separated the two germline ends. DNA for the CDR3: TGCGCCAGCAGTGAGCTGCCTGGCTGGGCGAACACTGAAGCTTTCTTT. Translated: CASSELPGWANTEAFF.

This clone was seen more than once but under ten times. Additional DNA sequences in this sample encode the identical CDR3. The V and J genes are TRBV2 and TRBJ1-5; no clear D. V dropped 3 bases and J dropped 4 bases, with 4 bases sitting between them. The CDR3 totals 12 residues. Germline V lookup: CDR1 SNHLY, CDR2 FYNNEI. Here the CDR3 DNA reads TGTGCCAGCAGTGACACAAATCAGCCCCAGCATTTT. Protein product: CASSDTNQPQHF.